The TCR beta chain described here comes from a study of cytomegalovirus exposure and HLA in healthy donors. Study observations and caveats: CMV antigen specificity was confirmed in vitro for a few CMV-associated chains. For most subjects, TCR beta sequences were reported to predict HLA-A and HLA-B alleles with accuracy.

This CDR3 comprises 15 residues. V shed 5 bases and J shed 8 bases, with 21 bases lying between them. Germline V gives CDR1 MNHNS, CDR2 SASEGT. A remark on this clone: The antigen remains unidentified.

Both 60 Vbeta primers and 13 Jbeta primers went into the PCR. Sequencing was performed with immunoSEQ multiplex PCR; in TCRdb, only in-frame clones are kept and a portion is missing. The sample contains around 300,000 clones, approximately 90% of which appear only once. This chain links TRBV6-1 with TRBJ1-2; D possibly corresponds to TRBD1 (5 bases). The origin of this receptor is a young woman in good health and CMV-seronegative. Sequencing was done on a sample of PBMCs. The CDR3 reads CASSPWGEHYGGYTF. Here the CDR3 DNA reads TGTGCCAGCAGTCCGTGGGGGGAACACTATGGCGGCTACACCTTC.